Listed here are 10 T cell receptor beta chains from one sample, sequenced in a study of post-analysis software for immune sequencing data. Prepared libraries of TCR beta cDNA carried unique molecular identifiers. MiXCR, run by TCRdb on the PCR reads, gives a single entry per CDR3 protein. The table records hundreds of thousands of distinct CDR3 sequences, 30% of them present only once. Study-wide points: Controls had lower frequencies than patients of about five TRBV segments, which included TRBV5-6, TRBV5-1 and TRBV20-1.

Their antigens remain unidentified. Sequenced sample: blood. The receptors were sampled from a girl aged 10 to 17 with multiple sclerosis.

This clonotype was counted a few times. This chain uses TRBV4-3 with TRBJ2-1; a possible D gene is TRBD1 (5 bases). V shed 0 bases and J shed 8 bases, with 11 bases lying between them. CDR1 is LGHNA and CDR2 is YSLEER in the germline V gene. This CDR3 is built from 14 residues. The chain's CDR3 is CASSQDVWGYEQFF. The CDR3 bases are TGCGCCAGCAGCCAAGATGTTTGGGGCTATGAGCAGTTCTTC.

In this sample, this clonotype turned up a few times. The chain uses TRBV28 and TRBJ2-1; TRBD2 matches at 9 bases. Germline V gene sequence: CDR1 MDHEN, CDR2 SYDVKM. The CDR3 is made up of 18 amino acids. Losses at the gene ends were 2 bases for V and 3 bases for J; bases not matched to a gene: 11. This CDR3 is CASSLTVGGRAVYNEQFF. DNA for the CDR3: TGTGCCAGCAGTTTAACGGTTGGCGGGAGGGCCGTCTACAATGAGCAGTTCTTC.

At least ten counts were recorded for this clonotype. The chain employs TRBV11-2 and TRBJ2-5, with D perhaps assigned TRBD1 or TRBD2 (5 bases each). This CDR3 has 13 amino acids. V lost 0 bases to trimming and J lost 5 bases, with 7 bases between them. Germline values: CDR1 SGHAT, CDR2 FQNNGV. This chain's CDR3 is CASSLDWGETQYF. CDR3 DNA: TGTGCCAGCAGCTTAGATTGGGGGGAGACCCAGTACTTC.

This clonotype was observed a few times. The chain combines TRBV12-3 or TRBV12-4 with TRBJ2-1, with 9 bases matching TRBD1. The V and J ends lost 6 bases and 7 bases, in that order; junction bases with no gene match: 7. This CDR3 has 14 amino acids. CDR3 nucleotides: TGTGCCAGCAGGGATACAGGGGGCAAAAATGAGCAGTTCTTC. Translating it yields CASRDTGGKNEQFF.

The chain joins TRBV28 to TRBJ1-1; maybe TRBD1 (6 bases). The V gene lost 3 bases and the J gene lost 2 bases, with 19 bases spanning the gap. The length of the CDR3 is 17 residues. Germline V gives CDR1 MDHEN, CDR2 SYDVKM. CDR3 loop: CASSLRYRGAFNTEAFF. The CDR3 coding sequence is TGTGCCAGCAGTTTGAGGTACCGGGGGGCGTTCAACACTGAAGCTTTCTTT.

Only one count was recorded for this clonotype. The CDR3 here is CASTYAGAGTEAFF. The CDR3 DNA sequence: TGTGCCAGCACATACGCTGGGGCCGGTACTGAAGCTTTCTTT. The chain carries TRBV7-9 and TRBJ1-1; D is perhaps TRBD1 (5 bases). Germline lookup yields CDR1 SEHNR and CDR2 FQNEAQ (reference sequence). The V end lost 7 bases, the J end lost 5 bases, and 17 bases lay between the germline ends. The CDR3 loop spans 14 amino acids.

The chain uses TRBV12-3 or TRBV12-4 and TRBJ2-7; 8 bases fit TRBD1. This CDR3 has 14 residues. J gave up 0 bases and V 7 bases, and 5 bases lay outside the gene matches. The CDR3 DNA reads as TGTGCCAGCACCTCGGACAGGGTCTCCTACGAGCAGTACTTC. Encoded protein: CASTSDRVSYEQYF.

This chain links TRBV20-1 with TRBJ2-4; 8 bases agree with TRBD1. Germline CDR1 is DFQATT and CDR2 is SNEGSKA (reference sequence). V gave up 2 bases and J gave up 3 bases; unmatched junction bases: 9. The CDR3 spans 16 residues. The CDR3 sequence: CSARNPQGGGKNIQYF. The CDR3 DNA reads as TGCAGTGCTAGAAACCCACAGGGGGGAGGCAAAAACATTCAGTACTTC.

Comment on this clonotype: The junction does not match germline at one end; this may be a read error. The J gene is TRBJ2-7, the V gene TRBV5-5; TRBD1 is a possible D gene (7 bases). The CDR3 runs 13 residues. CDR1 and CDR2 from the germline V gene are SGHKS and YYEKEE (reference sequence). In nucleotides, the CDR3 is TGTACCAGCAGCTTGGAGGGGGCTTACGAGCAGTACTTC. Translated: CTSSLEGAYEQYF.

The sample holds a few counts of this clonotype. The CDR3 sequence is CASSLHSGAYNEQFF. CDR3 coding DNA: TGTGCCAGCAGCTTACACTCGGGCGCCTACAATGAGCAGTTCTTC. This rearrangement joins TRBV7-2 to TRBJ2-1, with no clear D. Germline loops: CDR1 SGHTA, CDR2 FQGNSA. The CDR3 consists of 15 residues. Trimming left V 2 bases short and J 2 bases short, with 10 bases between.